This T cell receptor (beta chain) emerged from a study of beta chain features in type 1 diabetes. The whole isolated RNA underwent reverse transcription, so sequencing captured expressed TCRB transcripts. Sequencing was performed with immunoSEQ multiplex PCR; in TCRdb, only in-frame clones are kept and a portion is missing. The sample contains 300,000 to 350,000 clones, approximately 9.9% of which appear only once. Notes on the study in general: Among patients with Type 1 diabetes, TCRB CDR3s were moderately but significantly shorter in every one of the four CD4+ subsets.

This clone turned up a few times. Its matching antigen is unknown. The sequenced material came from central memory CD4+ T cells from blood. The receptor was isolated from a man younger than 45 with type 1 diabetes.

CDR3 nucleotides: TGTGCCAGCAGCGAACCACTCATCAATGAGCAGTTCTTC. Protein sequence: CASSEPLINEQFF. V is TRBV7-8 and J is TRBJ2-1, with no clear D. Germline V gene data show CDR1 as SGHVS and CDR2 as FQNEAQ. CDR3 length: 13 residues. V was trimmed by 5 bases and J by 6 bases, leaving 11 bases between them.